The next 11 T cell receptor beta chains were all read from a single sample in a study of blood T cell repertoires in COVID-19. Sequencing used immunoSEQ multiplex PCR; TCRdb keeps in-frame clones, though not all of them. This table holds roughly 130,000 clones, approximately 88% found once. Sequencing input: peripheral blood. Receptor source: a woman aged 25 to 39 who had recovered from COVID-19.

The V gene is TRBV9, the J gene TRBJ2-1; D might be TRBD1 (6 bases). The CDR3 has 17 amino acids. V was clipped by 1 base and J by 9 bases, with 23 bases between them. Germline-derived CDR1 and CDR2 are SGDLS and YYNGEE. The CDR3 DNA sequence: TGTGCCAGCAGCGTAAAGGCAGGGGTGGGAACTAGGGGTGAGCAGTTCTTC. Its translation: CASSVKAGVGTRGEQFF.

CDR3 amino acids: CASTNKGDSQPQHF. CDR3 in DNA: TGTGCCAGTACCAACAAGGGGGATAGTCAGCCCCAGCATTTT. The chain has TRBV19 and TRBJ1-5; D may be TRBD1 (6 bases). From germline, CDR1 is LNHDA and CDR2 SQIVND (reference sequence). The CDR3 consists of 14 residues. With 7 bases removed from V and 6 bases from J, the gap between germline ends came to 16 bases.

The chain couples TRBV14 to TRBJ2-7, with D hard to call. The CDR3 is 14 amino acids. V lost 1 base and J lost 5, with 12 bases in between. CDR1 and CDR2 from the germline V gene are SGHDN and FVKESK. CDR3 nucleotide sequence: TGTGCCAGCAGCCAAGTTTCCGCGAGGAACGAGCAGTACTTC. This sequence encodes CASSQVSARNEQYF.

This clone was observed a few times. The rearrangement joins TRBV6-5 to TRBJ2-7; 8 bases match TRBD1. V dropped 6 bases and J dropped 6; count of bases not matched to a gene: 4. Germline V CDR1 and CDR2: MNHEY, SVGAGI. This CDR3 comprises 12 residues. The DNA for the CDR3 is TGTGCCAGCAGACATACAGGGGGCGAGCAGTACTTC. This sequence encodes CASRHTGGEQYF.

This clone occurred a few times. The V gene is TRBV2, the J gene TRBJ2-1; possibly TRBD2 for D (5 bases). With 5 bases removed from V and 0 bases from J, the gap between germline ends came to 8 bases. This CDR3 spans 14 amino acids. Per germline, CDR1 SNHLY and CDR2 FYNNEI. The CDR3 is CASSLGSSYNEQFF. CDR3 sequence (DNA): TGTGCCAGCAGTCTGGGGAGCTCCTACAATGAGCAGTTCTTC.

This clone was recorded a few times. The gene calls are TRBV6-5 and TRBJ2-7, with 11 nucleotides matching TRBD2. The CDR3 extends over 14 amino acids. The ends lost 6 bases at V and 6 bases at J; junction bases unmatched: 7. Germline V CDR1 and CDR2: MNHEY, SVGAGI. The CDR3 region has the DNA TGTGCCAGCAGGACTAGCGGGGCCCCGGCCGAGCAGTACTTC. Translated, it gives CASRTSGAPAEQYF.

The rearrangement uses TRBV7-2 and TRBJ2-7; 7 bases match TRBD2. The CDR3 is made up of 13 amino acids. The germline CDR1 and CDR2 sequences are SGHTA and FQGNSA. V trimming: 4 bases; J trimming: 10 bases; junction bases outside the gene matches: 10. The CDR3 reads CASSWGEGKFQYF. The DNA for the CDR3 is TGTGCCAGCAGCTGGGGGGAGGGGAAGTTCCAGTACTTC.

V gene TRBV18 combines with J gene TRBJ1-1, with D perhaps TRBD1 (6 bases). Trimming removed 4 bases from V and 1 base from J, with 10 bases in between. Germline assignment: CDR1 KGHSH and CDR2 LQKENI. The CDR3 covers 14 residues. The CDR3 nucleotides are TGTGCCAGCTCACTGGAGACAGGGAACACTGAAGCTTTCTTT. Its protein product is CASSLETGNTEAFF.

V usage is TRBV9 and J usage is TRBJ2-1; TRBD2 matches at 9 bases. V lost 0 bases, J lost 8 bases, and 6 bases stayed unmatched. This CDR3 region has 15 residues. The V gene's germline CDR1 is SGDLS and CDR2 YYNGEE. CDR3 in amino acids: CASSVVAGGPDEQFF. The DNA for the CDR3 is TGTGCCAGCAGCGTAGTGGCGGGAGGGCCCGATGAGCAGTTCTTC.

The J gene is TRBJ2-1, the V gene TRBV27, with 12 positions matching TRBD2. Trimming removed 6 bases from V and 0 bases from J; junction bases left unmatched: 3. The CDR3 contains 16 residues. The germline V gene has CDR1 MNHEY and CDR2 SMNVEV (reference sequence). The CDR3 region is CASSWTSGTSYNEQFF. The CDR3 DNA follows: TGTGCCAGCAGCTGGACTAGCGGGACCTCCTACAATGAGCAGTTCTTC.

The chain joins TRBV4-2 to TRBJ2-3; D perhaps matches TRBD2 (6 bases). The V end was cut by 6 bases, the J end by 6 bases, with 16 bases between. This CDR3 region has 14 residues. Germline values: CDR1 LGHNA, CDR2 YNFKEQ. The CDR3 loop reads CASRGGYADDTQYF. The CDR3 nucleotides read TGTGCCAGCAGGGGAGGTTATGCAGATGATACGCAGTATTTT.